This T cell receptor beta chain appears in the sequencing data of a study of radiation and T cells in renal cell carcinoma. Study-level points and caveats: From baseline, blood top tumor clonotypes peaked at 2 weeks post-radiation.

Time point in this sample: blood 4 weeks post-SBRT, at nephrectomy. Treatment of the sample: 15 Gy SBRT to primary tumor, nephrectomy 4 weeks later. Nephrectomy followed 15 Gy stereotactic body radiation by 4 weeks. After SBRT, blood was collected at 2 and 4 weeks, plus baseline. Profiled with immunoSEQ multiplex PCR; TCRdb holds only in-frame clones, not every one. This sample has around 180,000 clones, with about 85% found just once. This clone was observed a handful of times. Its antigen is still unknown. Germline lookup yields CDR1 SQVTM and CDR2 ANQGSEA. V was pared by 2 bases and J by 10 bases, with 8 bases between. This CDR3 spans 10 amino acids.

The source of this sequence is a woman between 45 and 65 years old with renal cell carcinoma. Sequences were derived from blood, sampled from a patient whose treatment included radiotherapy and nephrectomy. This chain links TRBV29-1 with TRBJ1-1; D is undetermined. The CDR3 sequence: CSVEMGRAFF. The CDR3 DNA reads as TGCAGCGTTGAAATGGGGAGAGCTTTCTTT.